The 29 T cell receptor beta chains below all came from one sample that was sequenced in a study of human T cells and chemical hapten exposure. TCRdb re-called the RACE reads through MiXCR, storing one row per CDR3 protein. The sample carries about 85,000 distinct CDR3 sequences, 7.5% to 9.5% recorded once. Time point indicated: pre-sensitization, week 0. The sample's treatment: therapeutic diphenylcyclopropenone sensitization with weekly scalp DPC. The sequencing used whole blood, collected in connection with sensitization to the hapten diphenylcyclopropenone (DPC). Receptor source: a man aged 35-49 years with alopecia areata. Some clones in this sample may be carry-over from other donors' samples.

This clonotype was counted many times. The chain combines TRBV30 with TRBJ1-1, with D unclear. V gave up 3 bases and J gave up 0 bases, with 8 bases separating them. The CDR3 is 13 amino acids. The germline V gene has CDR1 GTSNPN and CDR2 SVGIG (reference sequence). The CDR3 sequence is CAWSAGMNTEAFF. CDR3 nucleotides: TGTGCCTGGAGCGCGGGGATGAACACTGAAGCTTTCTTT. Filled out from reference TRBV30 and TRBJ1-1, the complete variable domain reads SQTIHQWPATLVQPVGSPLSLECTVEGTSNPNLYWYRQAAGRGLQLLFYSVGIGQISSEVPQNLSASRPQDRQFILSSKKLLLSDSGFYLCAWSAGMNTEAFFGQGTRLTVV.

The J gene is TRBJ1-1, the V gene TRBV19; D not certain. Germline loops: CDR1 LNHDA, CDR2 SQIVND (reference sequence). V was shortened by 7 bases and J by 5 bases, with 8 bases between the two germline ends. The CDR3 loop spans 11 amino acids. CDR3 nucleotides: TGTGCCAGTACCTTGAGGACTGAAGCTTTCTTT. Translation gives CASTLRTEAFF.

This clonotype was detected only a few times. The chain recombines TRBV5-1 with TRBJ2-1; 9 nucleotides align to TRBD2. CDR3 length: 17 residues. Germline V CDR1 and CDR2: SGHRS, YFSETQ. The J segment lost 10 bases and the V segment lost 0 bases, leaving 14 bases of the junction unmatched. Written as DNA, the CDR3 is TGCGCCAGCAGCTTGGCCTGGCTAGCGGGAAACGGGGGGGAGCAGTTCTTC. This sequence encodes CASSLAWLAGNGGEQFF.

Only a few counts were recorded for this clonotype. The CDR3 protein is CATSGAGINEQFF. The DNA of the CDR3 is TGTGCCACCAGTGGCGCAGGGATCAATGAGCAGTTCTTC. J is TRBJ2-1 and V is TRBV24-1, with a weak D call TRBD1 (5 bases). Between the trimmed V and J ends, which lost 5 bases and 6 bases, there was a span of 10 bases. The germline V gene has CDR1 KGHDR and CDR2 SFDVKD. CDR3 length: 13 amino acids.

This clonotype was detected a few times. The rearrangement uses TRBV7-2 and TRBJ2-7; 8 bases match TRBD1. This CDR3 spans 13 amino acids. The J segment lost 4 bases and the V segment lost 3 bases, leaving 2 bases of the junction unmatched. CDR1 and CDR2 from the germline V gene are SGHTA and FQGNSA. The CDR3 sequence is CASSFDRGYEQYF. The CDR3 bases are TGTGCCAGCAGCTTCGACAGGGGATACGAGCAGTACTTC. The entire variable domain, with the rest obtained from reference TRBV7-2 and TRBJ2-7, is as follows: GAGVSQSPSNKVTEKGKDVELRCDPISGHTALYWYRQSLGQGLEFLIYFQGNSAPDKSGLPSDRFSAERTGGSVSTLTIQRTQQEDSAVYLCASSFDRGYEQYFGPGTRLTVT.

This clonotype has a count of ten or more. V is TRBV6-5 and J is TRBJ1-1; the match to TRBD1 covers 8 bases. The V gene's germline CDR1 is MNHEY and CDR2 SVGAGI. V was pared by 3 bases and J by 5 bases, with 2 bases of the junction left unmatched. This CDR3 has 13 residues. CDR3 in amino acids: CASSYTGGTEAFF. CDR3 nucleotide sequence: TGTGCCAGCAGTTATACAGGGGGGACTGAAGCTTTCTTT.

The chain's CDR3 is CASALKSGRGAQYF. CDR3 bases: TGTGCCAGCGCACTCAAAAGCGGCAGGGGGGCCCAGTACTTC. The chain combines TRBV7-6 with TRBJ2-5, with D possibly TRBD1 on 7 matching bases. The CDR3 contains 14 residues. V lost 8 bases to trimming and J lost 9 bases, with 22 bases between them. Looked up from germline, CDR1 is SGHVS and CDR2 is FNYEAQ.

This clonotype was observed many times. This chain connects TRBV7-6 to TRBJ2-1; D gene uncertain. The CDR3 is made up of 13 amino acids. Germline values: CDR1 SGHVS, CDR2 FNYEAQ. V dropped 4 bases and J dropped 4 bases, with 8 bases sitting between them. CDR3 sequence (DNA): TGTGCCAGCAGCTCAGGACGGTACAATGAGCAGTTCTTC. This encodes CASSSGRYNEQFF. The complete variable domain, with remaining parts taken from reference TRBV7-6 and TRBJ2-1, reads GAGVSQSPRYKVTKRGQDVALRCDPISGHVSLYWYRQALGQGPEFLTYFNYEAQQDKSGLPNDRFSAERPEGSISTLTIQRTEQRDSAMYRCASSSGRYNEQFFGPGTRLTVL.

This clonotype was found many times. The chain is built from TRBV7-2 and TRBJ2-6; maybe TRBD1 (6 bases). This CDR3 has 19 residues. V was pared by 2 bases and J by 0 bases, with 17 bases between. Germline CDR1 SGHTA, CDR2 FQGNSA. The CDR3 sequence: CASSLYVGQTVSGANVLTF. CDR3 DNA sequence: TGTGCCAGCAGCTTATACGTAGGACAGACCGTCTCTGGGGCCAACGTCCTGACTTTC.

This clonotype was seen ten or more times. Germline and junction disagree at one end, which may indicate a read error. This rearrangement joins TRBV18 to TRBJ2-1; unclear D gene. CDR1 and CDR2 from the germline V gene are KGHSH and LQKENI. The CDR3 length is 14 residues. The CDR3 loop reads CASSPPALYNEQFF. The CDR3 region has the DNA TGTGCCAGCTCCCCACCGGCCCTCTACAATGAGCAGTTCTTC.

The table lists this clonotype with a few counts. The chain is built from TRBV19 and TRBJ2-5, with 14 bases that match TRBD2. Germline CDR1 reads LNHDA; CDR2 reads SQIVND (reference sequence). This CDR3 has 16 amino acids. The V segment lost 6 bases and the J segment 5 bases; nucleotides outside the gene matches: 8. As DNA, the CDR3 is TGTGCCAGTAGCCGCGGGACTAGCGGGAGTTTGGAGACCCAGTACTTC. Its translation is CASSRGTSGSLETQYF.

This clonotype appeared a few times. The chain has TRBV11-1 and TRBJ2-5; possibly TRBD1 for D (5 bases). The germline V and J ends were trimmed by 5 bases and 4 bases, with 23 bases remaining between them. Germline CDR1 SGHAT, CDR2 FQDESV (reference sequence). The CDR3 extends over 17 amino acids. Here the CDR3 reads CASSVRRVGAQGETQYF. In DNA form, the CDR3 reads TGTGCCAGCAGCGTACGCAGGGTAGGGGCCCAAGGAGAGACCCAGTACTTC.

The chain recombines TRBV10-3 with TRBJ1-3; unclear D gene. Germline V gene lookup returns CDR1 ENHRY and CDR2 SYGVKD. V was cut by 7 bases and J by 1 base, with 17 bases left in between. The CDR3 is 16 residues long. The CDR3 DNA sequence: TGTGCCATCAACCCAAACCCAAGTCCGTCTGGAAACACCATATATTTT. This encodes CAINPNPSPSGNTIYF.

The chain couples TRBV11-1 to TRBJ2-7; unclear D gene. CDR3 size: 13 residues. In germline, CDR1 is SGHAT, CDR2 FQDESV (reference sequence). V lost 3 bases and J lost 4, with 10 bases in between. The CDR3 loop reads CASSFRAGYEQYV. DNA for the CDR3: TGTGCCAGCAGCTTCCGGGCCGGGTACGAGCAGTACGTC.

The chain combines TRBV6-6 with TRBJ1-1; 9 positions agree with TRBD1. CDR1 and CDR2 (germline): MNHNY, SVGAGI (reference sequence). The junction had 8 bases not matched to a gene; V was cut back by 5 bases and J by 4 bases. This CDR3 has 15 residues. For the CDR3, the DNA is TGTGCCAGCAGTCAACCGGGACAGGGTTTCACTGAAGCTTTCTTT. Translated: CASSQPGQGFTEAFF.

The chain uses TRBV6-5 and TRBJ2-7; 7 bases agree with TRBD1. The CDR3 consists of 14 residues. Losses at the gene ends were 0 bases for V and 7 bases for J; bases not matched to a gene: 6. Germline CDR1 MNHEY, CDR2 SVGAGI. The CDR3 coding sequence is TGTGCCAGCAGTTACTCACAGGGGCTAGGGGAGCAGTACTTC. Translation: CASSYSQGLGEQYF.

This clonotype was seen a few times. The chain links TRBV12-3 or TRBV12-4 to TRBJ1-5; a possible D gene is TRBD1 (6 bases). Trimming cost V 3 bases and J 7 bases, with 10 bases left between them. The CDR3 consists of 13 residues. DNA of the CDR3: TGTGCCAGCAGTTTCAGGGGTAGGCAGCCCCAGCATTTT. Its translation: CASSFRGRQPQHF.

This sequence joins TRBV15 and TRBJ2-3; D gene uncertain. Germline values: CDR1 LNHNV, CDR2 YYDKDF (reference sequence). This CDR3 is 15 amino acids long. The germline V and J ends were trimmed by 0 bases and 2 bases, with 9 bases remaining between them. The CDR3 bases are TGTGCCACCAGCAGAGATTGGCGGAACACAGATACGCAGTATTTT. Amino acid sequence: CATSRDWRNTDTQYF.

In this sample, this clonotype turned up many times. Compared with germline, one end of the junction differs, possibly owing to a read error. This rearrangement joins TRBV30 to TRBJ2-5; TRBD1 is a possible D gene (5 bases). In germline, CDR1 is GTSNPN, CDR2 SVGIG (reference sequence). The CDR3 runs 11 residues. CDR3 amino acids: CAWSRSNRLDF. In nucleotides, the CDR3 is TGTGCCTGGAGTCGAAGCAACAGGTTAGACTTC.

A few counts support this clonotype. A read error may account for a junction end that differs from germline. The chain is built from TRBV7-6 and TRBJ2-7; D possibly corresponds to TRBD2 (5 bases). There are 16 residues in the CDR3. Germline V gene sequence: CDR1 SGHVS, CDR2 FNYEAQ. As DNA, the CDR3 is TGTGCCAGCAGCTTAGCGGCGGTAGCGCCCTCCAACGAGCAGTACTTC. It encodes CASSLAAVAPSNEQYF.

Many counts were recorded for this clonotype. The J gene is TRBJ1-1, the V gene TRBV6-4; D not resolved. V lost 4 bases, J lost 1 base, and 7 bases lay in between. Germline V gene sequence: CDR1 MRHNA, CDR2 SNTAGT. The CDR3 spans 13 residues. As DNA, the CDR3 is TGTGCCAGCAGTGCGGACTGGAACACTGAAGCTTTCTTT. Amino acids: CASSADWNTEAFF.

This clonotype was observed at least ten times. This chain uses TRBV6-5 with TRBJ1-3, with no clear D. CDR1 and CDR2 from the germline V gene are MNHEY and SVGAGI. This CDR3 region has 16 residues. V lost 6 bases, J lost 0 bases, and 15 bases lay in between. The CDR3 bases are TGTGCCAGCAGACCCTACCAAACGAACTCTGGAAACACCATATATTTT. Its translation: CASRPYQTNSGNTIYF.

In this sample, this clonotype turned up a few times. The chain employs TRBV5-4 and TRBJ1-2, with 12 bases fitting TRBD1. The CDR3 sequence is 13 residues long. Germline V CDR1 and CDR2: SGHNT, YYREEE (reference sequence). The junction had 2 bases not matched to a gene; V was cut back by 3 bases and J by 8 bases. The CDR3 loop reads CASSSGTGGGYTF. CDR3 bases: TGTGCCAGCAGCTCAGGGACAGGGGGCGGCTACACCTTC.

This clonotype appeared a few times. The V call is TRBV2, the J call TRBJ1-5; D is unclear. In germline, CDR1 is SNHLY, CDR2 FYNNEI. Trimming took 2 bases from V and 4 from J, leaving 9 bases between them. The CDR3 runs 14 residues. CDR3 nucleotides: TGTGCCAGCAGTGAATCCCCGGTAAATCAGCCCCAGCATTTT. Amino acids: CASSESPVNQPQHF.

At least ten counts were recorded for this clonotype. J is TRBJ2-7 and V is TRBV20-1, with TRBD2 as a possible D gene (6 bases). The CDR3 runs to 12 residues. Trimming took 3 bases from V and 6 from J, leaving 12 bases between them. Germline CDR1 and CDR2: DFQATT and SNEGSKA (reference sequence). The CDR3 spells CSASLAGTEQYV. The CDR3 DNA sequence: TGCAGTGCTAGTCTTGCGGGAACCGAGCAGTACGTC.

The table lists this clonotype with many counts. The gene calls are TRBV28 and TRBJ2-3; D may be TRBD2 (6 bases). This CDR3 has 16 amino acids. CDR1 is MDHEN, CDR2 SYDVKM, per germline. V was cut by 1 base and J by 0 bases, with 11 bases left in between. As DNA, the CDR3 is TGTGCCAGCAGTTTATTCGGGGGTTCGAGCACAGATACGCAGTATTTT. This gives the protein CASSLFGGSSTDTQYF.

This clonotype has ten or more counts. This chain uses TRBV12-3 or TRBV12-4 with TRBJ2-5; D gene ambiguous. CDR3 length: 12 residues. Trimming took 5 bases from V and 8 from J, leaving 12 bases between them. CDR3 amino acids: CASSEPSPTQYF. The CDR3 DNA reads as TGTGCCAGCAGTGAACCCTCACCAACCCAGTACTTC.

A few counts support this clonotype. The chain combines TRBV6-2 or TRBV6-3 with TRBJ1-5, with 7 bases aligning to TRBD1. Germline lookup yields CDR1 MNHEY and CDR2 SVGEGT. The CDR3 has 14 residues. The J segment lost 5 bases and the V segment lost 10 bases, leaving 11 bases of the junction unmatched. The CDR3 is CATHLTGKDQPQHF. CDR3 sequence (DNA): TGTGCCACTCACTTGACAGGGAAAGATCAGCCCCAGCATTTT.

The rearrangement uses TRBV7-2 and TRBJ2-2, with D possibly being TRBD1 (6 bases). The CDR3 runs 14 residues. Trimming took 5 bases from V and 7 from J, leaving 14 bases between them. From germline, CDR1 is SGHTA and CDR2 FQGNSA. The CDR3 DNA follows: TGTGCCAGCAGCAGCCCACAGGGCCACGGGGAGCTGTTTTTT. Translated: CASSSPQGHGELFF.